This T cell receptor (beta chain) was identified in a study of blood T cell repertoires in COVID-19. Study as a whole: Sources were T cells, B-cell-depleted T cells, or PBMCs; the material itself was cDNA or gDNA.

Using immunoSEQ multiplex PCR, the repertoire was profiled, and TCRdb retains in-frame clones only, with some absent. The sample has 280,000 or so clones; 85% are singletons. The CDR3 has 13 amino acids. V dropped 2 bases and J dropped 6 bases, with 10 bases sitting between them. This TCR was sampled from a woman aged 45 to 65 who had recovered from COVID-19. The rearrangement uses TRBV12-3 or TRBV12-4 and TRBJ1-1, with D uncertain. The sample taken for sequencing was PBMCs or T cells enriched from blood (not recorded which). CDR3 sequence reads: CASSLRVYAEAFF. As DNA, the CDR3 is TGTGCCAGCAGTTTACGGGTTTACGCTGAAGCTTTCTTT.